Sequencing of this TCR beta chain was carried out in a study of Tregs in tolerant kidney transplant recipients (dated by TCRdb to about 2019). At the level of the whole study: TCRbeta sequencing was used in the study to identify donor-specific regulatory T cells before combined kidney and bone marrow transplantation, and the identified cells were then tracked after transplant. Broader findings and caveats from the paper: Biological reproducibility was not examined directly, but technical replication error appeared to be minimal. Because the study included only a small number of patients, the results must be confirmed in larger populations and under other immunosuppression protocols. The most biologically relevant and donor-specific TCRbeta repertoire appeared to be identified by expanding Tregs with activated donor B cells. In tolerant patients, the expansion of donor-specific Tregs was greater than global Treg expansion, suggesting that the expansion was antigen-driven rather than nonspecific. For some patients the PCR primers changed over time, which made it impossible to compare the samples from those patients at the nucleotide level.

Genomic DNA was extracted from sorted cells with the QIAGEN DNeasy Blood and Tissue Kit for TCRbeta CDR3 sequencing. High-throughput TCRbeta CDR3 sequencing, including PCR amplification with bias correction and internal controls, was performed commercially through immunoSEQ. As for the original processing: A unique productive TCRbeta sequence was defined by the CDR3 nucleotide sequence when primers matched, and otherwise by the CDR3 amino acid sequence together with the Vbeta and Jbeta genes. As a correction for sorting error, sequences shared between sorted populations at a frequency ratio of 2:1 or less were discarded, and the remaining shared sequences were assigned to the higher population. A sequence counted as donor-reactive if, in CFSE-low cells, the sequence had a frequency of at least 0.01% and was expanded at least 5-fold compared with unstimulated cells. Jensen-Shannon divergence calculated on the top 100 TCRbeta sequences ranked by frequency was used to measure repertoire divergence. For samples with multiple sequencing runs, sorting error was corrected in each run separately before the runs were combined. TCRdb took over this immuneACCESS table, retaining in-frame rearrangements with V and J assigned. Such tables are incomplete; in checked studies, under half of the missing clones stem from an unresolved V gene, and the remainder is unexplained. The DNA gave D and trimming, while V, J and clone size come from that table. Per the sample table, the count is roughly 2,400 clones. The top ten clones comprise 35% to 45% of the sample.

Regarding this clone: Its antigen specificity is not known. Coverage ceases 3 residues before the CDR3 finishes, and the germline J gene fills in the end.

The CDR3, from cysteine to phenylalanine, totals 13 residues. The DNA covers only part of the CDR3, 30 bases in frame from base 1. Sequences ENHRY (CDR1) and SYGVKD (CDR2) are obtained from the germline V gene. V has 4 bases trimmed and J has 3 bases trimmed; junction bases matching no gene number 2. What this sample's time point label stands for: 6 months after combined kidney and bone marrow transplant. Transplants used related donors with nonmyeloablative bone marrow transplantation; mixed chimerism was transient in the human trials. Thawed PBMCs were FACS-sorted into unstimulated Tregs (CD4+CD25+CD127-), CD4+ non-Tregs (CD4+CD25-), CD4 cells and CD8 cells. Patients were several combined kidney and bone marrow transplant recipients from the ITN036ST trial, and only these trial subjects had samples available. Healthy control blood was processed to PBMCs by Ficoll density gradient and cryopreserved, and patient PBMCs were collected before and after transplant.

This material consisted of CD8+ T cells from blood (PBMCs), taken 6 months after the transplant. The rearrangement combines TRBV10-3 with TRBJ2-5, and 7 bases in between align with TRBD1. This receptor was taken from a human patient who received a combined kidney and bone marrow transplant. After a transplant, some T cells may be the graft donor's own cells. CDR3 DNA (partial): TGTGCCATCAGTGGCGGACAGGAAGAGACC. This is translated as CAISGGQEET. The whole CDR3 protein is CAISGGQEETQYF.